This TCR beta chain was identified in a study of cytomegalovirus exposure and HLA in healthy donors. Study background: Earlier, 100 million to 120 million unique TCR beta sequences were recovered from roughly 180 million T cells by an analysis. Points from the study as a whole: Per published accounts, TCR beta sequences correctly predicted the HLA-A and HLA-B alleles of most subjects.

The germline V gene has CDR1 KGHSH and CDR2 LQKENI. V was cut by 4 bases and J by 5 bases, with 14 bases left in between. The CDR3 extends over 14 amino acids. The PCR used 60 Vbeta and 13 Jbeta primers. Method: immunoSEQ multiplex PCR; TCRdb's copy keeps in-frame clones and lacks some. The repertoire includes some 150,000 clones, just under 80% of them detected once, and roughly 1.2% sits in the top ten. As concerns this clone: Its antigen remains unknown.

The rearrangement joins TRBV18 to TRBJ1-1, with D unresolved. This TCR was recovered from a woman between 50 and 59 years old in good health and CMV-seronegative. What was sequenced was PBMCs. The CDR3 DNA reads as TGTGCCAGCTCACTGCCCCCGGGTGGGACTGAAGCTTTCTTT. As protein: CASSLPPGGTEAFF.